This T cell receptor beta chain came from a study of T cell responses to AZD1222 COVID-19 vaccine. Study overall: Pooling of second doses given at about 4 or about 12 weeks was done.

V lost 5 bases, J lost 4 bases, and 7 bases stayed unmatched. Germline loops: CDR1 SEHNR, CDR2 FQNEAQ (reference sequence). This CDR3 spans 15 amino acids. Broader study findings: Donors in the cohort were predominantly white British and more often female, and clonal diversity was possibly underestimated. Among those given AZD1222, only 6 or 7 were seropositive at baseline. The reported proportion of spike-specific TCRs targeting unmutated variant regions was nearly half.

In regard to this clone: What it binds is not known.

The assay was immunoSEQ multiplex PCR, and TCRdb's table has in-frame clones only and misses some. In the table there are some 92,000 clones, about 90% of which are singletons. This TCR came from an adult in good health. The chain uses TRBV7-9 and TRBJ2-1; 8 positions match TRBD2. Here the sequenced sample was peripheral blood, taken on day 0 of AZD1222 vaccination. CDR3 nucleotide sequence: TGTGCCAGCAGCGCTCCGGGGACTAGTTACAATGAGCAGTTCTTC. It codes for CASSAPGTSYNEQFF. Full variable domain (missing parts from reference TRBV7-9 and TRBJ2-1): DTGVSQNPRHKITKRGQNVTFRCDPISEHNRLYWYRQTLGQGPEFLTYFQNEAQLEKSRLLSDRFSAERPKGSFSTLEIQRTEQGDSAMYLCASSAPGTSYNEQFFGPGTRLTVL.